This is a list of T cell receptor beta chains from one sample in a study of technical replicates of blood from several donors. The repertoire was sequenced with immunoSEQ multiplex PCR; TCRdb's copy has only in-frame clones and lacks some. The sample yields just over 80,000 clones, 90% to 97% seen once. Source material: T cells isolated from PBMCs. The receptors were sampled from a human donor in good health. CDR3s include the opening cysteine and the closing phenylalanine or tryptophan.

v_gene | CDR3aa
TRBV23-1 | CASSQSLTGKGYEQYF
TRBV9 | CASSSRTGRAPYNEQFF
TRBV5-4 | CASSLGVREQYF
TRBV6-6 | CASSHTDSIFQPQHF
TRBV5-4 | CASSGTSGRYNEQFF
TRBV5-1 | CASSPEGTSSEQFF
TRBV6-1 | CASSEVYWGTSRGYSNQPQHF
TRBV28 | CASKGASSGANVLTF
TRBV4-3 | CASSQEYRVSGNTIYF
TRBV7-7 | CASSLDRGTDTQYF
TRBV19 | CASSFSGQGPREQYF
TRBV9 | CASSVGGPGDVGNEQFF
TRBV27 | CASSFGLAGGKIGEQFF
TRBV6-4 | CASSESSGFPNEQFF
TRBV4-1 | CASSQDSRAYNEQFF
TRBV7-8 | CASSFSLPEQFF
TRBV2 | CASRIVRANEKLFF
TRBV6-5 | CASSYVAGNTIYF
TRBV7-3 | CASSRDTARETQYF
TRBV7-2 | CASSSYPNEQFF
TRBV9 | CASSSLLSYEQYF
TRBV5-1 | CASSFPSGTAGTDTQYF
TRBV27 | CASSSSRETQYF
TRBV19 | CASSSVVSGRASSTDTQYF
TRBV6-5 | CASRRGREQPQHF
TRBV10-3 | CAISEYRSSYEQYF
TRBV5-1 | CASTWPGSYEQYF
TRBV28 | CASSDDRTREGYTF
TRBV27 | CASAVGRRNYNEQFF
TRBV27 | CASSTGHSSGANVLTF
TRBV9 | CASSPRDRYTGELFF
TRBV30 | CAWRADSSYEQYF
TRBV6-5 | CASSYRPQGPNEQYF
TRBV7-9 | CASSELAGQGTQYF
TRBV30 | CAWISASERYNEQFF
TRBV5-1 | CASSSQGGTEAFF
TRBV7-2 | CASSLVVVDIQETQYF
TRBV7-9 | CASSLVIQGRNEQFF
TRBV9 | CASSVTVRGNTGELFF
TRBV15 | CATSRDREISYEQYF
TRBV11-3 | CASSFTTVGELFF
TRBV5-1 | CASSLGGRVWTGELFF
TRBV9 | CASSTRTDRDEAFF
TRBV6-1 | CASSEAGAWGRGYTF
TRBV28 | CASSPVGGKGPDTQYF
TRBV2 | CASRWGAGSDYEQYF
TRBV5-1 | CASSLIQGANTEAFF
TRBV10-3 | CAISDRADNQPQHF
TRBV27 | CASSLWGSGGSGGNEQFF
TRBV2 | CASSGTGRDTEAFF
TRBV29-1 | CSVEALAGRGYEQYF
TRBV5-1 | CASSGLSDTEAFF
TRBV4-3 | CASSQLTGPTDNEQFF
TRBV7-3 | CASSADRGVYEQYF
TRBV15 | CATSGRPDTPYEQYF